This T cell receptor (beta chain) derives from a study of blood T cells in healthy people across ages. V was clipped by 8 bases and J by 5 bases, with 15 bases between them. Germline V gene data show CDR1 as ENHRY and CDR2 as SYGVKD. CDR3 length: 13 amino acids. Collection of around 10 milliliters of peripheral blood was performed for each donor. The amount of total RNA extracted per sample was at least 5.5 micrograms. For the second PCR, which ran for roughly 6 to 12 cycles, a sample-barcoded 5' primer and a J-beta primer mix were used. Via MiXCR, TCRdb re-called the 5' RACE reads, giving one row per CDR3 protein. The sample holds about 970,000 distinct CDR3 sequences; just over 50% are singletons and the top ten take over 20%. With regard to this clonotype: A read error is possible here, since a much larger clone lies one base away.

The rearrangement joins TRBV10-3 to TRBJ2-5; no reliable D call. Sample: blood. This receptor was identified in a woman in her sixties or seventies in good health. CDR3 in DNA: TGTGCCATCGGGTGCGACCTGGACGAGACCCAGTACTTC. Amino acids: CAIGCDLDETQYF.